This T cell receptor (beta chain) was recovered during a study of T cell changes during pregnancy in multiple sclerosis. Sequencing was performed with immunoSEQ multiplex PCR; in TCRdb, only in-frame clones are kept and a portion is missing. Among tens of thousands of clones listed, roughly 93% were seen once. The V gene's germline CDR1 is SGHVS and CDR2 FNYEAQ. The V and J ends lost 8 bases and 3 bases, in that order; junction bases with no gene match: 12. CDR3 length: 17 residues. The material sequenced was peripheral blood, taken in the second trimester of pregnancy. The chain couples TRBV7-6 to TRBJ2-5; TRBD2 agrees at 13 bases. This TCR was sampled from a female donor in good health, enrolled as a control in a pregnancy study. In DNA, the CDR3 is TGTGCCAGCGTCCCGGGGACTAGCGGGGAGATTAAAGAGACCCAGTACTTC. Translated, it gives CASVPGTSGEIKETQYF.